The 23 T cell receptor beta chains below all came from one sample that was sequenced in a study of CD4 T cells in relation to SARS-CoV-2 and coronaviruses. The protocol was immunoSEQ multiplex PCR, while the TCRdb copy is restricted to in-frame clones and leaves out a portion. The table includes about 27,000 clones, 76% detected once. Before the COVID-19 pandemic, during about 2011-2019, CD4+ T cells were taken from unexposed donors. Isolation of CD4+ T cells took place after less than 13 days in culture. These receptors' targets are unknown. The sample taken for sequencing was CD4+ T cells from PBMCs, cultured in vitro. The receptors stem from a human donor in good health.

CDR3 nucleotides: TGTGCCATCTCGGGCTCCTACAATGAGCAGTTCTTC. Its translation: CAISGSYNEQFF. This chain joins TRBV10-3 and TRBJ2-1; D not resolved. Germline loops: CDR1 ENHRY, CDR2 SYGVKD. With 8 bases removed from V and 0 bases from J, the gap between germline ends came to 5 bases. The CDR3 is 12 residues long.

The V call is TRBV27, the J call TRBJ2-1, with 12 nucleotides matching TRBD2. V lost 5 bases to trimming and J lost 2 bases; unmatched junction nucleotides: 1. This CDR3 contains 15 residues. Germline V CDR1 and CDR2: MNHEY, SMNVEV (reference sequence). Here the CDR3 reads CASSGLAGTYNEQFF. For the CDR3, the DNA is TGTGCCAGCAGTGGACTAGCGGGAACCTACAATGAGCAGTTCTTC.

CDR3 bases: TGTGCCATCAGTGAGTCGGCTAGCGGGAGGCTAAAGGTCTACGAGCAGTACTTC. As protein: CAISESASGRLKVYEQYF. V and J are TRBV10-3 and TRBJ2-7; 11 positions agree with TRBD2. Germline CDR1 and CDR2: ENHRY and SYGVKD. The CDR3 runs 18 residues. Trimming cost V 0 bases and J 3 bases; bases outside gene matches: 10.

The chain carries TRBV15 and TRBJ1-2, with D maybe TRBD1 (5 bases). Looked up from germline, CDR1 is LNHNV and CDR2 is YYDKDF (reference sequence). V lost 0 bases and J lost 1, with 18 bases in between. There are 18 residues in the CDR3. The CDR3 spells CATSRDGRGGALNYGYTF. CDR3 DNA: TGTGCCACCAGCAGAGACGGCCGGGGCGGGGCCCTTAACTATGGCTACACCTTC.

This chain connects TRBV5-8 to TRBJ2-3; 11 bases line up with TRBD1. The length of the CDR3 is 15 residues. The germline gives CDR1 SGHTS, CDR2 YDEGEE. V trimming: 4 bases; J trimming: 3 bases; junction bases outside the gene matches: 4. CDR3 DNA sequence: TGTGCCAGCAGCCCGGGGGACAGGGGGACAGATACGCAGTATTTT. Translated, it gives CASSPGDRGTDTQYF.

The rearrangement uses TRBV5-1 and TRBJ2-3, with no clear D. Germline V gene lookup returns CDR1 SGHRS and CDR2 YFSETQ. This CDR3 comprises 16 residues. Trimming removed 4 bases at V and 7 bases at J, with 22 bases between. Here the CDR3 reads CASSRGVGTGQYTQYF. The CDR3 DNA sequence: TGCGCCAGCAGCCGCGGAGTGGGAACGGGTCAATATACGCAGTATTTT.

This clone was observed a handful of times. The rearrangement joins TRBV11-2 to TRBJ2-1; the D is unclear. Trimming took off 5 bases at V and 6 bases at J, with 17 bases between the two ends. The CDR3 spans 15 residues. Germline values: CDR1 SGHAT, CDR2 FQNNGV. CDR3 in amino acids: CASSPDNHDFNEQFF. CDR3 DNA: TGTGCCAGCAGCCCAGACAACCACGATTTCAATGAGCAGTTCTTC.

This chain links TRBV9 with TRBJ1-1, with D possibly matching TRBD1 (5 bases). Between the trimmed V and J ends, which lost 0 bases and 7 bases, there was a span of 13 bases. This CDR3 spans 14 amino acids. Germline V gene data show CDR1 as SGDLS and CDR2 as YYNGEE. CDR3 residues: CASSVVSGFVEAFF. The CDR3 coding sequence is TGTGCCAGCAGCGTAGTGTCAGGGTTTGTTGAAGCTTTCTTT.

J is TRBJ2-1 and V is TRBV25-1; 11 bases match TRBD2. Unmatched junction bases numbered 7, after V lost 4 bases and J lost 8 bases. The CDR3 runs to 15 residues. Germline V gene sequence: CDR1 MGHDK, CDR2 SYGVNS. For the CDR3, the DNA is TGTGCCAGCAGTGCTGCTAGCGGGAGGTACGATGAGCAGTTCTTC. Amino acids: CASSAASGRYDEQFF. The full variable domain, its missing parts supplied by reference TRBV25-1 and TRBJ2-1, is EADIYQTPRYLVIGTGKKITLECSQTMGHDKMYWYQQDPGMELHLIHYSYGVNSTEKGDLSSESTVSRIRTEHFPLTLESARPSHTSQYLCASSAASGRYDEQFFGPGTRLTVL.

This clone was seen only a few times. DNA for the CDR3: TGTGCCAGCAGTCAACGGGCCGCCGGGATCTCTGGAAACACCATATATTTT. Residues: CASSQRAAGISGNTIYF. The chain couples TRBV6-6 to TRBJ1-3; D is ambiguous. CDR3 length equals 17 residues. Looked up from germline, CDR1 is MNHNY and CDR2 is SVGAGI (reference sequence). Trimming removed 5 bases from V and 0 bases from J, with 17 bases in between.

V is TRBV19 and J is TRBJ1-5; 12 bases agree with TRBD1. Germline V lookup: CDR1 LNHDA, CDR2 SQIVND (reference sequence). This CDR3 is 17 amino acids long. V gave up 3 bases and J gave up 7 bases; unmatched junction bases: 10. CDR3 DNA: TGTGCCAGTAGTATGGACCCCGGGACAGGGGGCTGGCAGCCCCAGCATTTT. This encodes CASSMDPGTGGWQPQHF.

The chain links TRBV19 to TRBJ2-6; possibly TRBD1 for D (6 bases). The CDR3 is made up of 15 amino acids. Per germline, CDR1 LNHDA and CDR2 SQIVND (reference sequence). Trimming stripped 4 bases from V and 1 base from J, with 8 bases between. For the CDR3, the DNA is TGTGCCAGTAGTACAACAGGGTCTGGGGCCAACGTCCTGACTTTC. It encodes CASSTTGSGANVLTF.

The genes are TRBV6-2 or TRBV6-3 and TRBJ2-2, with D maybe TRBD1 (6 bases). V lost 4 bases and J 5 bases, leaving 8 bases between the germline ends. Germline V lookup: CDR1 MNHEY, CDR2 SVGEGT. The CDR3 covers 13 residues. DNA of the CDR3: TGTGCCAGCAGTTCCCAGGGGACCGGGGAGCTGTTTTTT. This translates into CASSSQGTGELFF.

This clone was observed a few times. The genes are TRBV19 and TRBJ1-6; D possibly corresponds to TRBD1 (6 bases). The germline V gene has CDR1 LNHDA and CDR2 SQIVND (reference sequence). V was shortened by 2 bases and J by 7 bases, with 21 bases between the two germline ends. The CDR3 extends over 18 amino acids. The CDR3 coding sequence is TGTGCCAGTAGTATAAGGGTTGCAGGGGCCGCGGGGAATTCACCCCTCCACTTT. Translating gives CASSIRVAGAAGNSPLHF.

This clone was detected only a few times. The chain is built from TRBV4-1 and TRBJ1-2; no clear D. The germline V and J ends were trimmed by 1 base and 0 bases, with 9 bases remaining between them. Germline loops: CDR1 MGHRA, CDR2 YSYEKL. The CDR3 has 15 residues. This chain's CDR3 is CASSQVGTTNYGYTF. DNA of the CDR3: TGCGCCAGCAGCCAAGTAGGTACTACTAACTATGGCTACACCTTC.

The chain joins TRBV12-3 or TRBV12-4 to TRBJ1-5; D is perhaps TRBD1 (5 bases). The CDR3 has 13 amino acids. Trimming removed 5 bases from V and 8 bases from J, with 13 bases in between. Written as DNA, the CDR3 is TGTGCCAGCAGTCCCCTCAGGGAAAAGCCCCAGCATTTT. It yields the protein CASSPLREKPQHF.

The genes are TRBV18 and TRBJ1-1; no clear D. Trimming left V 0 bases short and J 4 bases short, with 12 bases between. Per germline, CDR1 KGHSH and CDR2 LQKENI. There are 15 residues in the CDR3. The CDR3 nucleotides read TGTGCCAGCTCACCACCGTCAAGAACCCTCACTGAAGCTTTCTTT. The encoded protein is CASSPPSRTLTEAFF.

This clone has a single count. The chain carries TRBV4-3 and TRBJ2-1; D is unresolved. CDR3 size: 12 residues. Germline CDR1 LGHNA, CDR2 YSLEER. Trimming removed 4 bases at V and 7 bases at J, with 8 bases between. The CDR3 DNA is TGCGCCAGCAGCCTCCGCGAAAATGAGCAGTTCTTC. Its protein product is CASSLRENEQFF.

This sequence joins TRBV3-1 (or the pseudogene TRBV3-2) and TRBJ2-1; TRBD2 matches at 8 bases. This CDR3 region has 18 residues. Germline V gene sequence: CDR1 LGHDT, CDR2 YNNKEL (reference sequence). Trimming cost V 0 bases and J 3 bases; bases outside gene matches: 10. Written as DNA, the CDR3 is TGTGCCAGCAGCCAAGATCTCGGCGGGGGGCCCAACTACAATGAGCAGTTCTTC. It is translated as CASSQDLGGGPNYNEQFF.

This sequence joins TRBV18 and TRBJ2-7; TRBD1 agrees at 7 bases. J gave up 5 bases and V 6 bases, and 10 bases lay outside the gene matches. Germline V lookup: CDR1 KGHSH, CDR2 LQKENI. There are 14 residues in the CDR3. The CDR3 reads CASSQSTGTNEQYF. The CDR3 region has the DNA TGTGCCAGCTCCCAATCGACAGGGACCAACGAGCAGTACTTC.

The chain employs TRBV5-4 and TRBJ1-2; the match to TRBD1 covers 9 bases. This CDR3 comprises 15 residues. With 0 bases clipped from V and 8 bases from J, the junction kept 8 bases outside the gene matches. The germline V gene has CDR1 SGHNT and CDR2 YYREEE (reference sequence). DNA for the CDR3: TGTGCCAGCAGCTTGGCTGGGACAGGGCCTGGGGGCTACACCTTC. Translating gives CASSLAGTGPGGYTF.

The chain employs TRBV12-5 and TRBJ2-2; D is uncertain. The length of the CDR3 is 16 residues. V lost 0 bases and J lost 3, with 11 bases in between. CDR1 LGHNT and CDR2 FRNRAP come from the germline V gene. The CDR3 is CASGLVIGDYTGELFF. The CDR3 DNA is TGTGCTAGTGGTTTGGTAATTGGCGATTACACCGGGGAGCTGTTTTTT.

CDR3 nucleotide sequence: TGCGCCAGCAGCCAAGTCTCTGGGGGGATGGATGGCTACACCTTC. Amino acid sequence: CASSQVSGGMDGYTF. The rearrangement uses TRBV4-1 and TRBJ1-2; D may be TRBD1 (5 bases). The germline V gene encodes CDR1 MGHRA and CDR2 YSYEKL. CDR3 length equals 15 residues. Trimming cost V 1 base and J 6 bases, with 15 bases left between them.